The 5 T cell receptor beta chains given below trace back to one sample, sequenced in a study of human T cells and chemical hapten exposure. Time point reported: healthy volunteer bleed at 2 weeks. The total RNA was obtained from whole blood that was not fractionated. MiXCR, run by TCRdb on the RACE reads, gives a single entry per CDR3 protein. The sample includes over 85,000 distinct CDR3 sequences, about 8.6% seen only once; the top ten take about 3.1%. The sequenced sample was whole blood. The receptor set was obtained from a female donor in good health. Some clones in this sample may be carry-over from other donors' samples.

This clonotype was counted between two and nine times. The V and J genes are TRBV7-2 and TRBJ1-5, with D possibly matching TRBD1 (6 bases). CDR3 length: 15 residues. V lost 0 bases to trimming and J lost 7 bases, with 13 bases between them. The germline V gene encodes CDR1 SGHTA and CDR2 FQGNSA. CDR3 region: CASSLAGGPGQPQHF. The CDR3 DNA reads TGTGCCAGCAGCTTAGCTGGGGGCCCGGGGCAGCCCCAGCATTTT.

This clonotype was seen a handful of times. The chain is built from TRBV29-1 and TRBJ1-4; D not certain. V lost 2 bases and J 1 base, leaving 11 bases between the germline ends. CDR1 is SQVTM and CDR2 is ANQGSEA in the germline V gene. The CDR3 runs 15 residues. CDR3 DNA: TGCAGCGTTGAATTGTTGGTATTAACTAATGAAAAACTGTTTTTT. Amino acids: CSVELLVLTNEKLFF.

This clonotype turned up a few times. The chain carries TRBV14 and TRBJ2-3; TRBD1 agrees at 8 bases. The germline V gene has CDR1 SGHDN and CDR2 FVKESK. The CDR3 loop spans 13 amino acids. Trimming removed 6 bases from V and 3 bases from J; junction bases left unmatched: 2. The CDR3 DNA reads TGTGCCAGCAGGGGACAGGCGACAGATACGCAGTATTTT. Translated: CASRGQATDTQYF. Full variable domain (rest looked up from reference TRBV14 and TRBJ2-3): EAGVTQFPSHSVIEKGQTVTLRCDPISGHDNLYWYRRVMGKEIKFLLHFVKESKQDESGMPNNRFLAERTGGTYSTLKVQPAELEDSGVYFCASRGQATDTQYFGPGTRLTVL.

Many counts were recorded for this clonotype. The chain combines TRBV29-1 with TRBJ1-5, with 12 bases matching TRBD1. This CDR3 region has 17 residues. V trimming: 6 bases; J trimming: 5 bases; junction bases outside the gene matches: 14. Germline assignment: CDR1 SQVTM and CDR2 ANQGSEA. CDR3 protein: CSVAPGQGAVEDQPQHF. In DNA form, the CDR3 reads TGCAGCGTCGCTCCGGGACAGGGGGCGGTTGAGGATCAGCCCCAGCATTTT.

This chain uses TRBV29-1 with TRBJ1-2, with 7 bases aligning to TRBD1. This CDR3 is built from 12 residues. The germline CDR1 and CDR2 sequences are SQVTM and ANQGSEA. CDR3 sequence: CVVGTDLYGYTF. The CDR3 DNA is TGCGTTGTCGGGACAGATCTATATGGCTACACCTTC.